This T cell receptor (beta chain) appears in the sequencing data of a study of vaccination effects on CD4 cells after COVID-19. Remarks on this clone: The target antigen is unknown.

J was trimmed by 4 bases and V by 3 bases; bases with no gene match: 9. Per germline, CDR1 GTSNPN and CDR2 SVGIG (reference sequence). There are 15 residues in the CDR3. Pools of viral peptides were used by the ViraFEST assay to expand antigen-specific CD4+ T cells ahead of sequencing. Upon completion of more than 9 days in culture, CD4+ T cells were isolated. Vaccine recipients had no previous SARS-CoV-2 infection; their nucleocapsid antibodies were negative. Peptides at about 10 ug/ml and IL-2 at 10 IU/ml were added to approximately 2 million PBMC per well. Sequencing was performed with immunoSEQ multiplex PCR; in TCRdb, only in-frame clones are kept and a portion is missing. The table shows 20,000 to 25,000 clones, with 73% occurring only once.

The sequences come from CD4+ T cells from PBMCs cultured with SARS-CoV-2 spike peptides, collected before COVID-19 vaccination. The chain is built from TRBV30 and TRBJ1-2; TRBD1 aligns across 9 bases. The TCR originated in a human donor who received a COVID-19 vaccine. CDR3 loop: CAWRIGTGRSYGYTF. DNA of the CDR3: TGTGCCTGGAGGATAGGGACAGGGAGGTCCTATGGCTACACCTTC.